The present T cell receptor (beta chain) was sequenced within a study of T cell responses to AZD1222 COVID-19 vaccine (dated by TCRdb to 2020 to 2022). Turning to the overall study: TCR sequencing was performed for approximately 240 trial participants, of whom around 200 were given two doses of AZD1222 and around 25 were given two doses of MenACWY control vaccine. Trial participants were enrolled into age subgroups of 18-55, 56-69 and 70-plus years, which contained approximately 150, 28 and 58 TCR-sequenced participants, respectively.

Overall study outcomes, separate from this receptor: After two AZD1222 doses, spike-specific TCR breadth and depth were significantly higher than at day 0 and than in MenACWY recipients. Conclusions about previously exposed vaccinees were limited because only a handful of AZD1222 recipients were SARS-CoV-2 seropositive at baseline. CD4 TCRs associated with the vaccine covered the entire spike protein, and the dominant responses were in regions 160-218 and 743-854. Most participants were white British and females outnumbered males, and the authors suggested that clonal diversity may have been underestimated. The 56-69-year group was small, and its depth increase did not reach significance, likely because of low power. Reportedly, almost half of the unique spike-specific TCRs recognized epitopes lying outside the regions that are mutated in the B.1.351 and B.1.1.7 variants. No day 14 peak-response samples were available, so repertoires were characterized only after the peak T cell response.

The CDR3 regions of human TCRbeta chains were analyzed by immunosequencing. From the authors' description of their analysis: TCRs in the repertoires were compared against a reference library of SARS-CoV-2-specific TCRs that had been generated with the MIRA antigen-specificity platform. Breadth meant the fraction of unique TCRs that were SARS-CoV-2-associated, whereas depth meant the fraction of total T cells that were SARS-CoV-2-associated. Using the MIRA data, every spike-specific TCR was mapped to the spike region that the TCR reacted to and assigned to either a CD4 or a CD8 class. Log10-transformed breadth and depth values were compared by one-way ANOVA with Sidak's multiple comparisons tests. In TCRdb, the immuneACCESS table is reduced to in-frame sequences with V and J assigned. These tables do not hold every clone; where another copy was compared, an unresolved V gene accounts for under half, and the others remain unexplained. V and J calls and clone size are as listed in that table; D and trimming were resolved from the DNA. Across this sample there are about 200,000 clones, with approximately 95% seen only once. The ten largest clones represent 0.95% to 1.1% of the sample.

The CDR3 has 18 amino acids, counting the end cysteine and phenylalanine. Kept here is only the CDR3 DNA, which spans 54 bases and is read in frame from base 1. Trimming accounts for 2 bases at V and 0 bases at J, while the number of junction bases matched to no gene is 8. The germline V gene specifies SGDLS as CDR1 and YYNGEE as CDR2. As to this clone: The specificity of this receptor is unknown. Base-call qualities are not available, and no considerably larger clone is one nucleotide away.

Taken with the paper, the label for time point translates to: about 28 days (+/-7) after the second vaccine dose. Because spike-specific TCR depth and breadth did not differ between the two schedules, AZD1222 recipients who got a second dose at roughly 4 weeks were pooled with those who got a second dose at roughly 12 weeks. Vaccinee samples came from UK trials COV001 and COV002, including a single-blind randomized controlled phase 2/3 trial of AZD1222 (ChAdOx1 nCoV-19) in healthy adults. For TCRbeta chain sequencing, PBMC samples were collected from trial participants at day 0 and at day 28 after the second dose.

The receptor chain draws on TRBV9 and TRBJ1-2, with 12 middle bases fitting TRBD1. The sequence was collected from an adult who received the AZD1222 COVID-19 vaccine. The source material was peripheral blood, sampled 28 days after the second AZD1222 dose. This receptor carries the CDR3 CASSVGDRGLRANYGYTF. Here is the DNA: TGTGCCAGCAGCGTGGGGGACAGGGGGCTCCGAGCTAACTATGGCTACACCTTC. Supplemented by the reference TRBV9 and TRBJ1-2 proteins around the CDR3, the complete variable domain is DSGVTQTPKHLITATGQRVTLRCSPRSGDLSVYWYQQSLDQGLQFLIQYYNGEERAKGNILERFSAQQFPDLHSELNLSSLELGDSALYFCASSVGDRGLRANYGYTFGSGTRLTVV.